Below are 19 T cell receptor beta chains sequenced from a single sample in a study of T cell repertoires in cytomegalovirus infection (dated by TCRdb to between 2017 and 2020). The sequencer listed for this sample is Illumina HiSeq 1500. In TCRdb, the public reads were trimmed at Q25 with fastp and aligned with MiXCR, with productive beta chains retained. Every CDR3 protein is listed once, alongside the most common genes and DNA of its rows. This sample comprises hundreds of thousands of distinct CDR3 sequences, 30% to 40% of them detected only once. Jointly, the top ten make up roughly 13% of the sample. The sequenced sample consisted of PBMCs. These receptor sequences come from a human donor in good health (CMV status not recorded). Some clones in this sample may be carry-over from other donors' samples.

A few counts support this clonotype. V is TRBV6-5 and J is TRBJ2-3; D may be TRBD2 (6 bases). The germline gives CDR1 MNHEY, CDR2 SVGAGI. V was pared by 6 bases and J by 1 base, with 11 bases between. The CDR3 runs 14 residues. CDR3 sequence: CASSRLGRTDTQYF. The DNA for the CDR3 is TGTGCCAGCAGCAGACTAGGACGCACAGATACGCAGTATTTT.

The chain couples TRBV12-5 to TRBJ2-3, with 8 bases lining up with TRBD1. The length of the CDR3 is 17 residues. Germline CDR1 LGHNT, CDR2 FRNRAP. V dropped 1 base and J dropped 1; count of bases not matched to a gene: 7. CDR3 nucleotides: TGTGCTAGTGGTTTGGGGAAGACAGGGGACGGCACAGATACGCAGTATTTT. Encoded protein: CASGLGKTGDGTDTQYF.

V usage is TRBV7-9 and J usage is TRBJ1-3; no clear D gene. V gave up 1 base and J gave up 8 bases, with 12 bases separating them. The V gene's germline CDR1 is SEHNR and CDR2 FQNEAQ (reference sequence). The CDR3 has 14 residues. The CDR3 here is CASSLESGRDTIYF. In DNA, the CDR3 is TGTGCCAGCAGCTTAGAGTCTGGCCGGGACACCATATATTTT. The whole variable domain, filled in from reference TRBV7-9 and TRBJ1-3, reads DTGVSQNPRHKITKRGQNVTFRCDPISEHNRLYWYRQTLGQGPEFLTYFQNEAQLEKSRLLSDRFSAERPKGSFSTLEIQRTEQGDSAMYLCASSLESGRDTIYFGEGSWLTVV.

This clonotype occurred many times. The CDR3 sequence is CASSQGNNQPQHF. As DNA, the CDR3 is TGTGCCAGCAGCCAAGGGAACAATCAGCCCCAGCATTTT. The chain combines TRBV7-2 with TRBJ1-5, with D unclear. Trimming took off 5 bases at V and 3 bases at J, with 8 bases between the two ends. The CDR3 runs to 13 residues. The germline V gene has CDR1 SGHTA and CDR2 FQGNSA.

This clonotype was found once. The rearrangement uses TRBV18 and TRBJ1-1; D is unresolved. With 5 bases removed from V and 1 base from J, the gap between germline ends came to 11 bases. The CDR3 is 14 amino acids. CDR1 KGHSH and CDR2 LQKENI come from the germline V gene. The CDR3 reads CASSSSKENTEAFF. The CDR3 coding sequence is TGTGCCAGCTCAAGTTCCAAGGAGAACACTGAAGCTTTCTTT.

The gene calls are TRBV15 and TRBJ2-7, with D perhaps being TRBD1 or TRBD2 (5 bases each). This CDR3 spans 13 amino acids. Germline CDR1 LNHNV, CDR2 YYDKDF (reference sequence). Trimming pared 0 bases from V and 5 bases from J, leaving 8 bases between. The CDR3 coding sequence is TGTGCCACCAGCAGAGAGCCGGGGCACGAGCAGTACTTC. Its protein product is CATSREPGHEQYF. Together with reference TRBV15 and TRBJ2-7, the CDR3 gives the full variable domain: DAMVIQNPRYQVTQFGKPVTLSCSQTLNHNVMYWYQQKSSQAPKLLFHYYDKDFNNEADTPDNFQSRRPNTSFCFLDIRSPGLGDTAMYLCATSREPGHEQYFGPGTRLTVT.

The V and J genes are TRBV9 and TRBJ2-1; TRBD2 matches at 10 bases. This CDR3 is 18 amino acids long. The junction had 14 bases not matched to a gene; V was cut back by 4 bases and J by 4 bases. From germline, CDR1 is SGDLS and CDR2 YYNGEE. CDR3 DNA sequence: TGTGCCAGCAGCCCTCGGGGGGTAAGCGGGGGGGAATACAATGAGCAGTTCTTC. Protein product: CASSPRGVSGGEYNEQFF.

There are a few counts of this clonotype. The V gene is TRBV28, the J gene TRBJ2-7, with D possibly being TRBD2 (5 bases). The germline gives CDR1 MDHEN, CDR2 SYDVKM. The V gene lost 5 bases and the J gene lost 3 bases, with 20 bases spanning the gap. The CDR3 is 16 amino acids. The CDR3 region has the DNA TGTGCCAGCAGTGCCAGCGGCCGCCGGGGTCTCTACGAGCAGTACTTC. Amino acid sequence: CASSASGRRGLYEQYF.

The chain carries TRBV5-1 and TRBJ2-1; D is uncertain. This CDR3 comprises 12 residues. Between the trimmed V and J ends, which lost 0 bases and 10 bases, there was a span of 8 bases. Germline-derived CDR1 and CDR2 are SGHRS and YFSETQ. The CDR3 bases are TGCGCCAGCAGCTTGGACATTCAGGAGCAGTTCTTC. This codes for CASSLDIQEQFF.

The CDR3 DNA reads as TGTGCCAGCAGCTTAGATCGGAAACAGGCGAACACCGGGGAGCTGTTTTTT. This sequence encodes CASSLDRKQANTGELFF. The chain couples TRBV11-2 to TRBJ2-2, with D perhaps matching TRBD1 (5 bases). Trimming removed 0 bases at V and 0 bases at J, with 11 bases between. The CDR3 runs 17 residues. Per the germline V gene, CDR1 is SGHAT and CDR2 is FQNNGV.

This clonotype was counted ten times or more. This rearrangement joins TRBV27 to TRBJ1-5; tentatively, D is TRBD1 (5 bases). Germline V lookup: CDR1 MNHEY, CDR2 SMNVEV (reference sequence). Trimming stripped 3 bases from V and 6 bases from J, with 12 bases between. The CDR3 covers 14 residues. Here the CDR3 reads CASSLWAGTQPQHF. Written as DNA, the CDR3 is TGTGCCAGCAGTTTGTGGGCCGGGACTCAGCCCCAGCATTTT.

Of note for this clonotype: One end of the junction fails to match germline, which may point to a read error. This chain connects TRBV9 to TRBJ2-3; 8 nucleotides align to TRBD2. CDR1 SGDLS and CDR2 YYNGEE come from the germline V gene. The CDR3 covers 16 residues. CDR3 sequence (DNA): TGTGCCAGCAGCGTAGTATCAGCGGGTAGCGGGGATACTCAGTATTTT. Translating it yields CASSVVSAGSGDTQYF.

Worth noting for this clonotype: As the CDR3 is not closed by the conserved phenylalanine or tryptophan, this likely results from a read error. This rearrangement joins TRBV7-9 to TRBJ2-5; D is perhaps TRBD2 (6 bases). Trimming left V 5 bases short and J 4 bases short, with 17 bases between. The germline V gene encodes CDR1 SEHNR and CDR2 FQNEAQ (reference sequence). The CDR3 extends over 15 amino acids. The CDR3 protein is CASSTPLAWGETQYS. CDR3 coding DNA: TGTGCCAGCAGCACCCCACTAGCTTGGGGAGAGACCCAGTACTCC.

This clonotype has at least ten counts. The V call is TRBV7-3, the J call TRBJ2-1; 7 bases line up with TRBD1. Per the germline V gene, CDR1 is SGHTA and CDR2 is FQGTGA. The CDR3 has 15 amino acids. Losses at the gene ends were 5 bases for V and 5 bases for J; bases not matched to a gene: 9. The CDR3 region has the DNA TGTGCCAGCAGCCCATTTGGACAGGAGAACAATGAGCAGTTCTTC. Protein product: CASSPFGQENNEQFF.

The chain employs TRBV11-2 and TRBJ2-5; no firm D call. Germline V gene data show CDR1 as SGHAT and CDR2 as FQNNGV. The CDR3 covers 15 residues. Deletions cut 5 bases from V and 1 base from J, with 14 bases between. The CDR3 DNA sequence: TGTGCCAGCAGCCCCGGACCAAGTACCCAAGAGACCCAGTACTTC. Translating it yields CASSPGPSTQETQYF.

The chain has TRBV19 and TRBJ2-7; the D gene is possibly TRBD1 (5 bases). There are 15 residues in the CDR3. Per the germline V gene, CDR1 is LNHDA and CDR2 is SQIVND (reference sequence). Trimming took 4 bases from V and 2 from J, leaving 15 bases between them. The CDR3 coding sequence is TGTGCCAGTAGTACCGGACACGGTACAACCTACGAGCAGTACTTC. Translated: CASSTGHGTTYEQYF.

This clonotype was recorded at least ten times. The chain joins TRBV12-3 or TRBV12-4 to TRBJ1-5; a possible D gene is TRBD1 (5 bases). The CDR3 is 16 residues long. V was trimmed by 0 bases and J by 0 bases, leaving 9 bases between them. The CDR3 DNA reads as TGTGCCAGCAGTTTAGCCAGGGTTTATAGCAATCAGCCCCAGCATTTT. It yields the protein CASSLARVYSNQPQHF.

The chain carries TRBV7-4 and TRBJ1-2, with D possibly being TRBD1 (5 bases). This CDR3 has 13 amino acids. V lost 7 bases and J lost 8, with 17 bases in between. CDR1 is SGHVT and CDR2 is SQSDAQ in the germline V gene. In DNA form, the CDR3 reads TGTGCCAGCATCCCAAGCGGGGCCGCGGGCTACACCTTC. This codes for CASIPSGAAGYTF.

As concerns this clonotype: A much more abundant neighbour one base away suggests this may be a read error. The CDR3 DNA is TGTGCCAGCAGCTTAGCGGTACAATGTCACACTGAAGCTTTCTTT. Amino acid sequence: CASSLAVQCHTEAFF. The V and J genes are TRBV11-1 and TRBJ1-1; the D is unclear. CDR1 and CDR2 (germline): SGHAT, FQDESV (reference sequence). V lost 0 bases to trimming and J lost 3 bases, with 11 bases between them. The CDR3 covers 15 residues.